This T cell receptor (beta chain) originates from a study of shared T cell receptors in the human thymus listed by TCRdb under 2021. Turning to the overall study: The study examined how the human thymus generates shared, self-reactive T-cell receptor alpha chains.

The CDR3, from cysteine to phenylalanine, totals 16 residues. Only the CDR3 part of the read is kept: 48 bases, read in frame from the first base. Reading the germline V gene gives CDR1 MNHEY and CDR2 SVGAGI. Between the V and J ends, shortened by 2 bases and 2 bases respectively, the junction contains 16 bases. The library was obtained by the immunoSEQ multiplex PCR assay. The clones in this table, taken by TCRdb from immuneACCESS, are in-frame only. Not every clone is retained; where verified, under half of the shortfall comes from an unresolved V gene, and the cause of the rest is unknown. This sample gives roughly 410,000 clones in total; 85% to 95% of them show up just once. The ten largest clones add up to about 0.02% of the sample. Comment on this clone: The clone's antigen remains unknown. The record has no base qualities; no much larger clone is one base away.

Sequencing used thymocytes. This sequence originates from a human donor. The V and J segments used are TRBV6-5 and TRBJ2-7, with TRBD1 tentatively as D gene (6 bases match). The CDR3 corresponds to CASSYTPTDSPYEQYF. Read as DNA, the sequence is TGTGCCAGCAGTTACACCCCGACGGACAGCCCCTACGAGCAGTACTTC.